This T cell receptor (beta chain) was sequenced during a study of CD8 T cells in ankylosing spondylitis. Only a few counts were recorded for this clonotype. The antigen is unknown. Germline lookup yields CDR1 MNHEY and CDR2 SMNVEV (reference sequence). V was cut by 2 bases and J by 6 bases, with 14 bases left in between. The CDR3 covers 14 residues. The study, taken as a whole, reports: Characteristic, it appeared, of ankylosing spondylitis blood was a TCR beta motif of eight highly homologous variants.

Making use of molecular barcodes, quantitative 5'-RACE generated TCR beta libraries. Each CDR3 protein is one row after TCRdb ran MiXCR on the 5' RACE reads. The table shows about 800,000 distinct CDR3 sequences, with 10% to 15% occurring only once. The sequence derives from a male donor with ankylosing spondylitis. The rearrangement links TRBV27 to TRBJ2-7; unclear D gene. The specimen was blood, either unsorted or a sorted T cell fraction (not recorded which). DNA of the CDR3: TGTGCCAGCAGTTTAGCCTACTCGTCTCTCGAGCAGTACTTC. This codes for CASSLAYSSLEQYF.